This T cell receptor beta chain is drawn from a study of CD8 T cells in ankylosing spondylitis. General study results and limits: Made up of about eight highly homologous variants, a TCR beta motif appeared characteristic of ankylosing spondylitis blood. Clones linked to disease were reported to show significant enrichment in matched ankylosing spondylitis synovial fluid.

Quantitative 5'-RACE with molecular barcodes generated TCR beta libraries. TCRdb reanalysed the 5' RACE reads using MiXCR and keeps one entry per CDR3 protein. In the table there are about 36,000 distinct CDR3 sequences, about 10% of which are singletons. Per germline, CDR1 MNHEY and CDR2 SMNVEV (reference sequence). The V end was cut by 5 bases, the J end by 3 bases, with 14 bases between. The CDR3 extends over 14 amino acids. With regard to this clonotype: The antigen remains unidentified.

Sequences were obtained from synovial fluid, either unsorted or a sorted T cell fraction (not recorded which). This receptor was identified in a male donor with ankylosing spondylitis. This rearrangement joins TRBV27 to TRBJ2-7; D is unresolved. CDR3 in amino acids: CASSQSGSYYEQYF. The DNA of the CDR3 is TGTGCCAGCAGTCAATCCGGGTCCTACTACGAGCAGTACTTC.